These T cell receptor beta chains were read from a single sample in a study of T cell repertoires in cytomegalovirus infection. Their antigens remain unidentified. MiXCR was run by TCRdb on the reads, yielding one entry per CDR3 protein. The sample gives 900,000 to 950,000 distinct CDR3 sequences, approximately 31% of which show up once; over 10% is in the top ten. This material consisted of cultured CD8+ T cells from PBMCs, taken from culture after CMV antigen stimulation. The receptors come from a human donor in good health (CMV status not recorded). Some clones in this sample may be carry-over from other donors' samples. Each CDR3 is given with its conserved first and last residue. The D gene is left open where the match is weak.

>TRBJ2-2|TRBV7-8|.
CASSLRAAAGTGELFF
>TRBJ2-1|TRBV27|.
CANSLETGGDEQFF
>TRBJ1-2|TRBV27|.
CASSLEGDNGYTF
>TRBJ2-1|TRBV7-8|.
CASSLGMYHNEQFF
>TRBJ2-5|TRBV9|TRBD2
CASSVDLGGGETQYF
>TRBJ2-2|TRBV7-8|.
CASSSVGSGELFF
>TRBJ1-1|TRBV12-3/TRBV12-4|.
CASRPPGGVGTEAFF
>TRBJ2-1|TRBV3-1|TRBD2
CASSQGTRLWGGENEQFF
>TRBJ1-2|TRBV12-3/TRBV12-4|.
CATLWGESRYGYTF
>TRBJ1-2|TRBV7-6|.
CASSRPGGAEGYTF
>TRBJ2-7|TRBV3-1|TRBD1
CASSRSGTGIDEQYF
>TRBJ1-2|TRBV7-9|.
CASSPRRVDGIF
>TRBJ1-2|TRBV7-6|.
CAGNYGYTF
>TRBJ2-2|TRBV19|.
CASSILVRQGRDTGELFF
>TRBJ1-5|TRBV4-2|.
CASSQEGQLNQPQHF
>TRBJ2-2|TRBV7-8|.
CASSLVGSAEDTGELFF
>TRBJ2-3|TRBV19|.
CAITQMGGGPAADTQYF
>TRBJ1-4|TRBV12-3/TRBV12-4|TRBD1
CASTEGEGAANEKLFF
>TRBJ1-2|TRBV6-2/TRBV6-3|TRBD1
CASSYHRQGFDYGYTF
>TRBJ2-7|TRBV12-3/TRBV12-4|TRBD2
CASSAMGLAGLYEQYF
>TRBJ2-1|TRBV12-3/TRBV12-4|TRBD1
CASKTGVEQFF
>TRBJ2-3|TRBV4-3|TRBD2
CASSQDYTSGLTDTQYF
>TRBJ1-5|TRBV19|.
CASSAPDYNQPQHF
>TRBJ1-1|TRBV7-2|.
CASSFRWVAEAFF
>TRBJ2-6|TRBV12-3/TRBV12-4|.
CASTAGLSSGANVLTF
>TRBJ2-5|TRBV12-5|.
CASQGKGDQETQYF
>TRBJ1-5|TRBV7-8|.
CASSAGGIPHQPQHF
>TRBJ2-7|TRBV7-8|.
CASSLDRSGAYEQYF
>TRBJ1-4|TRBV27|TRBD1
CASNGQGSEKLFF
>TRBJ1-3|TRBV4-2|.
CASSQHTEPRDTIYF
>TRBJ2-5|TRBV20-1|TRBD1
CSARGRDRGEETQYF
>TRBJ1-1|TRBV20-1|.
CSALRYTEAFF
>TRBJ1-5|TRBV27|.
CASSLWGGGNQPQHF
>TRBJ2-2|TRBV2|.
CASDQNTGELFF
>TRBJ2-3|TRBV6-1|.
CASSEFPPDTQYF
>TRBJ1-2|TRBV20-1|TRBD1
CSARPPPGQRNYGYTF
>TRBJ1-1|TRBV28|.
CASSLLGAMNTEAFF
>TRBJ2-1|TRBV12-3/TRBV12-4|.
CASKEITWNEQFF
>TRBJ2-7|TRBV10-3|.
CAISVRGLGGYEQYF
>TRBJ1-4|TRBV27|.
CASRRGPTDEKLFF
>TRBJ2-7|TRBV7-9|TRBD1
CASSLDRSAYEQYF
>TRBJ1-5|TRBV6-6|.
CASNLDNQPKHF
>TRBJ2-1|TRBV7-2|.
CASSLAPKEIYNEQFF